This note documents a single TCR beta chain sequence. The target antigen is unknown. This record belongs to a study of shared clonotypes between healthy human individuals. Study-wide background: Plates per donor: three CD4 naive, three CD4 memory, two CD8 naive, one CD8 memory. Whole-study results and caveats: The sampled material consisted only of blood, and tissue repertoires are likely to differ. When compared with the clonotypes that were shared by all four sorted-subset donors, the non-shared clonotypes turned out to have lower generation probabilities.

The material for each subset, its genomic DNA, was split evenly across several immunoSEQ plates. Repertoires were generated with immunoSEQ multiplex PCR, while TCRdb's copy carries only in-frame clones and drops some. The sample holds some 2 million clones; roughly 95% are singletons and the top ten take 1.2%. Selected positively for CCR7 and CD45RO-negative, naive CD8 cells excluded terminally differentiated effector memory CD45RA+ cells. Trimming took 2 bases from V and 7 from J, leaving 12 bases between them. The CDR3 covers 14 residues. Per the germline V gene, CDR1 is GTSNPN and CDR2 is SVGIG (reference sequence).

J is TRBJ1-6 and V is TRBV30; the D is unclear. The TCR originated in a man between 18 and 35 years old in good health. What was sequenced was naive CD8+ T cells sorted from blood. The CDR3 coding sequence is TGTGCCTGGAGTTGGGAGGAAGGGAATTCACCCCTCCACTTT. Its translation: CAWSWEEGNSPLHF.